Presented here are 20 T cell receptor beta chains from one specimen sequenced in a study of blood T cells in healthy people across ages. A second PCR, run for 7 to 11 cycles, used a sample-barcoded 5' primer plus a J-beta primer mix. TCRdb called the 5' RACE reads again in MiXCR, with one record for every CDR3 protein. This sample has fewer than 950,000 distinct CDR3 sequences, with approximately 53% found just once. The sample consisted of blood. The receptors originated from an elderly man in good health.

V usage is TRBV29-1 and J usage is TRBJ2-7; D tentatively fits TRBD1 or TRBD2 (5 bases each). CDR1 and CDR2 (germline): SQVTM, ANQGSEA. The germline V and J ends were trimmed by 4 bases and 2 bases, with 12 bases remaining between them. The CDR3 contains 13 residues. In nucleotides, the CDR3 is TGCAGCGTTGGACCTGGGACGGCCTACGAGCAGTACTTC. Its translation: CSVGPGTAYEQYF.

V and J are TRBV28 and TRBJ2-1; D is possibly TRBD1 or TRBD2 (6 bases each). CDR1 MDHEN and CDR2 SYDVKM come from the germline V gene. V lost 7 bases to trimming and J lost 9 bases, with 25 bases between them. This CDR3 region has 16 residues. The CDR3 sequence is CASKGPDRGVRSEQFF. The CDR3 DNA is TGTGCCAGCAAGGGTCCAGATAGGGGGGTTAGAAGTGAGCAGTTCTTC.

The chain is built from TRBV9 and TRBJ2-3, with D tentatively TRBD2 (5 bases). V lost 0 bases and J 4 bases, leaving 12 bases between the germline ends. The CDR3 consists of 15 residues. Germline V gene data show CDR1 as SGDLS and CDR2 as YYNGEE. CDR3 in DNA: TGTGCCAGCAGCGTAGTTGGCGGGTGGGCAGATACGCAGTATTTT. Translated, it gives CASSVVGGWADTQYF.

In this sample, this clonotype turned up a few times. J is TRBJ2-5 and V is TRBV7-8; TRBD2 agrees at 8 bases. CDR1 is SGHVS, CDR2 FQNEAQ, per germline. There are 16 residues in the CDR3. The trim removed 1 base at V and 4 bases at J, leaving 8 bases unmatched. CDR3 sequence: CASSLEGLVGGETQYF. CDR3 nucleotide sequence: TGTGCCAGCAGCTTAGAGGGACTAGTCGGGGGAGAGACCCAGTACTTC.

The V and J genes are TRBV7-9 and TRBJ2-4; TRBD1 aligns across 7 bases. Germline trimming cut 5 bases from V and 2 bases from J; bases unmatched to any gene: 9. Germline CDR1 SEHNR, CDR2 FQNEAQ (reference sequence). CDR3 length equals 16 residues. The CDR3 loop is CASSLPETGPKNIQYF. DNA of the CDR3: TGTGCCAGCAGCCTTCCCGAGACAGGGCCCAAAAACATTCAGTACTTC. Variable domain in full (rest from reference TRBV7-9 and TRBJ2-4): DTGVSQNPRHKITKRGQNVTFRCDPISEHNRLYWYRQTLGQGPEFLTYFQNEAQLEKSRLLSDRFSAERPKGSFSTLEIQRTEQGDSAMYLCASSLPETGPKNIQYFGAGTRLSVL.

V usage is TRBV29-1 and J usage is TRBJ2-1; 9 bases agree with TRBD2. The ends lost 0 bases at V and 5 bases at J; junction bases unmatched: 5. CDR3 length: 15 residues. CDR1 is SQVTM and CDR2 is ANQGSEA in the germline V gene. The CDR3 bases are TGCAGCGTTGAAGATGGTCTAGCGGGAAACAATGAGCAGTTCTTC. Translation gives CSVEDGLAGNNEQFF.

This clonotype was found a few times. V usage is TRBV6-5 and J usage is TRBJ2-6; tentatively, D is TRBD1 (5 bases). Germline V gene sequence: CDR1 MNHEY, CDR2 SVGAGI. The CDR3 length is 16 residues. V was cut by 1 base and J by 0 bases, with 7 bases left in between. CDR3 bases: TGTGCCAGCAGTTACTTTCAGGGCTCTGGGGCCAACGTCCTGACTTTC. It specifies CASSYFQGSGANVLTF.

The gene calls are TRBV5-1 and TRBJ2-1; D is possibly TRBD2 (5 bases). CDR1 is SGHRS, CDR2 YFSETQ, per germline. V was clipped by 0 bases and J by 12 bases, with 22 bases between them. The CDR3 is 16 residues long. The CDR3 loop is CASSLGTLNRRAGQFF. As DNA, the CDR3 is TGCGCCAGCAGCTTGGGGACCCTAAATCGGCGTGCGGGGCAGTTCTTC.

V and J are TRBV20-1 and TRBJ2-1; unclear D gene. V lost 4 bases and J lost 1, with 11 bases in between. Germline V gives CDR1 DFQATT, CDR2 SNEGSKA (reference sequence). The CDR3 sequence is 14 residues long. The CDR3 protein is CSATNPGSYNEQFF. Here the CDR3 DNA reads TGCAGTGCTACGAACCCCGGGTCCTACAATGAGCAGTTCTTC.

J is TRBJ2-7 and V is TRBV29-1, with TRBD2 matching 8 bases. Germline trimming cut 5 bases from V and 2 bases from J; bases unmatched to any gene: 14. CDR3 length: 16 amino acids. The germline V gene encodes CDR1 SQVTM and CDR2 ANQGSEA. The CDR3 reads CSVLAVGLVGAYEQYF. CDR3 sequence (DNA): TGCAGCGTTTTGGCGGTGGGACTAGTGGGGGCCTACGAGCAGTACTTC.

This chain uses TRBV27 with TRBJ1-2; D not certain. The CDR3 runs 13 residues. Germline CDR1 and CDR2: MNHEY and SMNVEV (reference sequence). V was cut by 6 bases and J by 3 bases, with 11 bases left in between. CDR3: CASSLGSYYGYTF. The CDR3 DNA reads as TGTGCCAGCAGCCTCGGTAGCTACTATGGCTACACCTTC.

V is TRBV6-6 and J is TRBJ2-1; 9 nucleotides align to TRBD2. The germline V gene has CDR1 MNHNY and CDR2 SVGAGI (reference sequence). V dropped 7 bases and J dropped 9; count of bases not matched to a gene: 7. The length of the CDR3 is 13 residues. CDR3 in DNA: TGTGCCAGCACCGGGACTAGCTTCGGTGAGCAGTTCTTC. This gives the protein CASTGTSFGEQFF.

This clonotype was counted between two and nine times. The chain links TRBV10-3 to TRBJ2-3; TRBD2 matches at 13 bases. Germline V gene sequence: CDR1 ENHRY, CDR2 SYGVKD. CDR3 size: 18 residues. Unmatched junction bases numbered 20, after V lost 3 bases and J lost 14 bases. Here the CDR3 reads CAISDPRTSGSGHRYAYF. Here the CDR3 DNA reads TGTGCCATCAGTGATCCCCGGACTAGCGGGAGTGGGCACAGATACGCGTATTTT.

This clonotype was observed a handful of times. The V and J genes are TRBV7-2 and TRBJ1-4, with D unresolved. V gave up 1 base and J gave up 8 bases, with 11 bases separating them. The germline gives CDR1 SGHTA, CDR2 FQGNSA. CDR3 size: 14 residues. DNA for the CDR3: TGTGCCAGCAGCTTAGTCATTGTCGGAGAAAAACTGTTTTTT. It codes for CASSLVIVGEKLFF.

J is TRBJ2-1 and V is TRBV5-1; tentatively, D is TRBD2 (6 bases). V lost 2 bases, J lost 8 bases, and 17 bases lay in between. Germline V lookup: CDR1 SGHRS, CDR2 YFSETQ. The length of the CDR3 is 15 residues. The CDR3 here is CASSFREPIRDEQFF. DNA for the CDR3: TGCGCCAGCAGCTTCCGGGAGCCCATACGGGATGAGCAGTTCTTC. Using reference TRBV5-1 and TRBJ2-1 for the parts outside the CDR3, the full variable domain is KAGVTQTPRYLIKTRGQQVTLSCSPISGHRSVSWYQQTPGQGLQFLFEYFSETQRNKGNFPGRFSGRQFSNSRSEMNVSTLELGDSALYLCASSFREPIRDEQFFGPGTRLTVL.

The chain links TRBV7-8 to TRBJ2-1; 7 bases are shared with TRBD2. The trim removed 5 bases at V and 3 bases at J, leaving 4 bases unmatched. The CDR3 runs to 14 residues. In germline, CDR1 is SGHVS, CDR2 FQNEAQ. CDR3 in amino acids: CASSHLADYNEQFF. The DNA of the CDR3 is TGTGCCAGCAGCCACCTAGCGGACTACAATGAGCAGTTCTTC.

The gene calls are TRBV12-3 or TRBV12-4 and TRBJ2-2, with 9 bases fitting TRBD2. After removal of 6 bases from V and 7 bases from J, the junction contained 6 bases not matched to a gene. This CDR3 is 14 amino acids long. The DNA for the CDR3 is TGTGCCAGCAGGCGGGAGGGCCTTGGCGGGGAGCTGTTTTTT. Protein: CASRREGLGGELFF.

The rearrangement joins TRBV7-2 to TRBJ2-3; 7 bases fit TRBD2. The CDR3 totals 13 residues. The V gene end was trimmed by 4 bases and the J gene end by 8 bases; junction bases not matched to a gene: 6. Germline lookup yields CDR1 SGHTA and CDR2 FQGNSA. The DNA of the CDR3 is TGTGCCAGCAGCTCCATAACGGGGGGTACGCAGTATTTT. Its protein is CASSSITGGTQYF.

The chain has TRBV28 and TRBJ1-5; unclear D gene. Trimming pared 7 bases from V and 0 bases from J, leaving 4 bases between. The CDR3 totals 12 residues. CDR1 is MDHEN and CDR2 is SYDVKM in the germline V gene. In DNA, the CDR3 is TGTGCCAGCATAACTAGCAATCAGCCCCAGCATTTT. It translates to CASITSNQPQHF.

This clonotype was seen a handful of times. CDR3 amino acids: CSARDPQEQYF. The CDR3 region has the DNA TGCAGTGCTAGAGATCCCCAGGAGCAGTACTTC. The chain joins TRBV20-1 to TRBJ2-5; D call uncertain. The V end was cut by 0 bases, the J end by 11 bases, with 10 bases between. From germline, CDR1 is DFQATT and CDR2 SNEGSKA (reference sequence). CDR3 length equals 11 residues.